This T cell receptor beta chain was profiled in a study of blood T cells in healthy people across ages. Comments on this clonotype: What it recognizes is unknown.

Next came a second PCR, run for about 6 to 12 cycles, which used a sample-barcoded 5' primer along with a J-beta primer mix. Sequencing recovered at least 2.5 million CDR3-containing paired-end reads from each sample. TCRdb passed the 5' RACE reads through MiXCR, listing each CDR3 protein once. Of about 1.6 million distinct CDR3 sequences listed, about 35% are singletons. Points from the study as a whole: In these data, TCR beta diversity tracked strongly with naive T cell percentage. Fewer expanded clones and more diversity marked long-lived versus aged donors.

Trimming took 4 bases from V and 14 from J, leaving 15 bases between them. The CDR3 spans 12 residues. Germline assignment: CDR1 LGHDT and CDR2 YNNKEL (reference sequence). Samples had at least 7 million PBMCs isolated from them. The sequencing sample was made of blood. This receptor was obtained from a woman in her thirties in good health. The chain recombines TRBV3-1 with TRBJ2-1; tentatively, D is TRBD1 (6 bases). The CDR3 coding sequence is TGTGCCAGCAGCCGGGACATCCCCCCCAAGTTCTTC. As protein: CASSRDIPPKFF.